This T cell receptor (beta chain) was sequenced for a study of CD8+CD57+ T cells in acquired aplastic anemia. For the study at large: Read counts for CD4+ cells (from healthy donors) averaged about 10.8 million.

The use of genomic DNA as template underpinned the TCR beta VDJ and CDR3 profiling. TCRdb independently ran MiXCR on the reads; one entry per CDR3 protein. The table shows about 160,000 distinct CDR3 sequences, with approximately 43% occurring only once. The CDR3 spans 15 residues. CDR1 is WNHNN, CDR2 SYGVQD, per germline (reference sequence). The germline V and J ends were trimmed by 0 bases and 3 bases, with 10 bases remaining between them. What was sequenced was sorted CD4+, CD8+, or CD8+CD57+ T cells (not recorded which) from PBMCs. This TCR came from a human donor in good health. J is TRBJ2-3 and V is TRBV10-1; D possibly corresponds to TRBD1 (5 bases). This CDR3 reads CASSESGQATDTQYF. CDR3 nucleotides: TGCGCCAGCAGTGAGTCCGGACAAGCTACAGATACGCAGTATTTT.